Presented here are 9 T cell receptor beta chains from one specimen sequenced in a study of T cell responses to AZD1222 COVID-19 vaccine (TCRdb year 2021). The method was the immunoSEQ multiplex PCR assay. As stored in TCRdb, this immuneACCESS dataset retains in-frame rearrangements with V and J assigned. A fraction of the clones does not appear; measured against another copy, unresolved V genes explain less than half of the discrepancy, and the remainder lacks a known reason. The sample data list roughly 180,000 clones, and roughly 92% of these were observed just once. The ten top clones hold approximately 3.4% of the sample. Interpreted using the paper, the time point label stands for: about 28 days (+/-7) after the second vaccine dose. The material was peripheral blood, obtained 28 days after the second AZD1222 dose. These receptors all come from an adult who received the AZD1222 COVID-19 vaccine.

The V gene is TRBV6-5, the J gene TRBJ2-7; D remains ambiguous. This CDR3 is 15 amino acids long. CDR1 MNHEY and CDR2 SVGAGI come from the germline V gene. Trimming removed 5 bases at V and 4 bases at J, with 18 bases between. CDR3 coding DNA: TGTGCCAGCAGTCACGTAGTGGGTTTCGAATACGAGCAGTACTTC. It codes for CASSHVVGFEYEQYF.

The chain is built from TRBV28 and TRBJ2-1; 14 bases fit TRBD2. V dropped 1 base and J dropped 9; count of bases not matched to a gene: 8. The CDR3 runs to 17 residues. Per the germline V gene, CDR1 is MDHEN and CDR2 is SYDVKM. CDR3 nucleotides: TGTGCCAGCAGTTTATCCCGACTAGCGGGAGGGCCGAGTGAGCAGTTCTTC. Protein sequence: CASSLSRLAGGPSEQFF. Supplemented by reference TRBV28 and TRBJ2-1, the full variable domain reads DVKVTQSSRYLVKRTGEKVFLECVQDMDHENMFWYRQDPGLGLRLIYFSYDVKMKEKGDIPEGYSVSREKKERFSLILESASTNQTSMYLCASSLSRLAGGPSEQFFGPGTRLTVL.

This rearrangement joins TRBV5-1 to TRBJ2-4, with D possibly matching TRBD2 (5 bases). Germline lookup yields CDR1 SGHRS and CDR2 YFSETQ. The CDR3 runs to 15 residues. The V and J ends lost 4 bases and 7 bases respectively, with 18 bases between them. CDR3 protein: CASSPEPFRDNIQYF. The DNA for the CDR3 is TGCGCCAGCAGCCCGGAACCTTTTCGGGATAACATTCAGTACTTC.

V usage is TRBV19 and J usage is TRBJ2-1, with D possibly being TRBD2 (6 bases). Trimming cost V 1 base and J 2 bases, with 9 bases left between them. CDR1 is LNHDA and CDR2 is SQIVND in the germline V gene (reference sequence). The CDR3 has 15 amino acids. CDR3 DNA sequence: TGTGCCAGTAGTATAGGGGTAGCGGCCTACAATGAGCAGTTCTTC. This sequence encodes CASSIGVAAYNEQFF.

This clone was detected only once. This sequence joins TRBV6-5 and TRBJ2-7; 7 positions agree with TRBD2. The CDR3 length is 13 residues. V shed 7 bases, J shed 6 bases, and the junction held 9 bases outside the gene matches. Germline V gives CDR1 MNHEY, CDR2 SVGAGI. DNA for the CDR3: TGTGCCAGCATTCCACCGGGGGGTGGCGAGCAGTACTTC. Its translation: CASIPPGGGEQYF.

Only one count was recorded for this clone. V is TRBV27 and J is TRBJ2-7; no firm D call. The CDR3 totals 15 residues. V was trimmed by 6 bases and J by 3 bases, leaving 18 bases between them. Germline-derived CDR1 and CDR2 are MNHEY and SMNVEV (reference sequence). CDR3 amino acids: CASSKTAAIHYEQYF. The CDR3 DNA is TGTGCCAGCAGCAAAACCGCGGCCATCCACTACGAGCAGTACTTC.

This chain connects TRBV30 to TRBJ2-1, with D possibly matching TRBD2 (6 bases). Germline-derived CDR1 and CDR2 are GTSNPN and SVGIG (reference sequence). CDR3 length: 20 residues. V gave up 4 bases and J gave up 0 bases, with 28 bases separating them. The CDR3 here is CAWKSPDAGSLPSSYNEQFF. CDR3 coding DNA: TGTGCCTGGAAATCCCCGGACGCGGGGTCCCTCCCTAGCTCCTACAATGAGCAGTTCTTC.

The rearrangement uses TRBV19 and TRBJ1-1; TRBD1 matches 7 bases. Germline V CDR1 and CDR2: LNHDA, SQIVND (reference sequence). There are 17 residues in the CDR3. The trim removed 4 bases at V and 2 bases at J, leaving 13 bases unmatched. The CDR3 is CASSSLPGQYSNTEAFF. The CDR3 coding sequence is TGTGCCAGTAGTAGCCTCCCGGGACAGTACTCTAACACTGAAGCTTTCTTT. Filled out from reference TRBV19 and TRBJ1-1, the complete variable domain reads DGGITQSPKYLFRKEGQNVTLSCEQNLNHDAMYWYRQDPGQGLRLIYYSQIVNDFQKGDIAEGYSVSREKKESFPLTVTSAQKNPTAFYLCASSSLPGQYSNTEAFFGQGTRLTVV.

The CDR3 is CASSLETQYF. The CDR3 nucleotides read TGTGCCAGCAGTTTAGAGACCCAGTACTTC. The chain joins TRBV27 to TRBJ2-5; D is unclear. The CDR3 consists of 10 residues. Germline CDR1 reads MNHEY; CDR2 reads SMNVEV (reference sequence). The V and J ends lost 2 bases and 5 bases respectively, with 0 bases between them.